This T cell receptor (beta chain) was documented in a study of blood T cell repertoires in COVID-19. Whole-study context: Collection of acute and convalescent COVID-19 samples took place in the United States, Italy and Spain. PBMCs, B-cell-depleted T cells, or T cells provided the cDNA or gDNA that made up the material.

Per germline, CDR1 LGHNA and CDR2 YNFKEQ. V trimming: 7 bases; J trimming: 1 base; junction bases outside the gene matches: 9. The CDR3 sequence is 15 residues long. Sequenced by immunoSEQ multiplex PCR; TCRdb stores in-frame clones only, minus some. Here the sample spans around 72,000 clones, 70% to 90% being singletons. The sequenced sample consisted of peripheral blood. The chain combines TRBV4-2 with TRBJ2-7; 8 bases line up with TRBD2. This TCR came from a man aged 50 to 59 with acute or convalescent COVID-19. The CDR3 is CASTERGQGSYEQYF. The CDR3 DNA follows: TGTGCCAGCACCGAGCGGGGGCAGGGATCCTACGAGCAGTACTTC.